The clone carrying this T cell receptor (beta chain) was counted ten times or more. No antigen is known for it. The data belong to a study of T-cell memory formation after mild COVID-19. Study at large: Clusters of TCRs were largely donor specific.

Study-wide results and limits: Cross-reactive memory seemingly joined, as some responding clones were found in pre-infection memory. CD8+ contracting clones occupied EMRA, while CD4+ ones occupied mainly CM and EM.

TCRdb recomputed calls from the 5' RACE reads with MiXCR, one row per CDR3 protein. The sample carries 120,000 to 150,000 distinct CDR3 sequences, about 6.1% recorded once. V gave up 2 bases and J gave up 4 bases, with 8 bases separating them. This CDR3 contains 13 residues. Germline assignment: CDR1 SEHNR and CDR2 FQNEAQ (reference sequence). The sample consisted of PBMCs or a T cell subset sorted from them (not recorded which). The receptor comes from an adult woman who had mild COVID-19 (a few samples of this study predate the infection). Cell type and time point are not known. This rearrangement joins TRBV7-9 to TRBJ2-5; TRBD1 is a possible D gene (6 bases). CDR3 bases: TGTGCCAGCAGCTTAATACAGGGAGAGACCCAGTACTTC. This sequence encodes CASSLIQGETQYF.